These T cell receptor beta chains were read from a single sample in a study of CD8 T cells in Susac syndrome. TCRdb used MiXCR to reprocess the immunoSEQ multiplex PCR reads, holding one entry per CDR3 protein. The table includes 95,000 to 150,000 distinct CDR3 sequences, 96% detected once. Sequenced material: CD4+ T cells from PBMCs. The receptors come from a human donor with Susac syndrome. Each CDR3 is given with its conserved first and last residue. D genes are given only for firm matches. Some rows mark clone size as missing; the rest say once, few, many or name a class of expanded clone.

CSARGGPGAPNSYEQYF	TGCAGTGCTAGAGGAGGTCCAGGGGCCCCCAACTCCTACGAGCAGTACTTC	TRBV20-1	TRBJ2-7	-	-
CAWGQGTSGTYNEQFF	TGTGCCTGGGGGCAAGGGACTAGCGGGACCTACAATGAGCAGTTCTTC	TRBV30	TRBJ2-1	TRBD2	-
CASSLDLAGVGEQFF	TGTGCCAGCAGCTTGGATCTAGCGGGAGTGGGTGAGCAGTTCTTC	TRBV5-4	TRBJ2-1	TRBD2	few
CASSVVSDNQETQYF	TGTGCCAGCAGCGTAGTTTCAGATAACCAAGAGACCCAGTACTTC	TRBV9	TRBJ2-5	-	-
CASSSYTRNYGYTF	TGTGCCAGCAGTTCCTACACACGTAACTATGGCTACACCTTC	TRBV6-5	TRBJ1-2	-	-
CATSSRVADTQYF	TGTGCCACCAGCTCGAGGGTGGCAGATACGCAGTATTTT	TRBV15	TRBJ2-3	-	-
CASSVLGKGETQYF	TGTGCCAGCAGCGTCTTAGGGAAGGGAGAGACCCAGTACTTC	TRBV7-2	TRBJ2-5	-	-
CSAGDGRDYGYTF	TGCAGCGCTGGGGACGGACGGGACTATGGCTACACCTTC	TRBV29-1	TRBJ1-2	-	-
CSAVEGGETQYF	TGCAGTGCCGTGGAGGGAGGAGAGACCCAGTACTTC	TRBV20-1	TRBJ2-5	-	-
CASSQDTTRYTQYF	TGTGCCAGCAGCCAAGATACTACGCGGTATACGCAGTATTTT	TRBV14	TRBJ2-3	-	-
CSARLPGPGWSGANVLTF	TGCAGTGCTAGATTACCGGGACCAGGGTGGTCTGGGGCCAACGTCCTGACTTTC	TRBV20-1	TRBJ2-6	-	once
CASSPSGDRAMGELFF	TGCGCCAGCAGCCCATCAGGGGACAGGGCGATGGGGGAGCTGTTTTTT	TRBV4-1	TRBJ2-2	TRBD1	-
CASSPPGLAGITGELFF	TGTGCCAGCAGCCCCCCCGGACTAGCGGGAATAACCGGGGAGCTGTTTTTT	TRBV9	TRBJ2-2	TRBD2	-
CASREGENTEAFF	TGTGCCAGCAGGGAAGGGGAGAACACTGAAGCTTTCTTT	TRBV2	TRBJ1-1	-	-
CASSWRTSYEQYF	TGTGCCAGCAGTTGGAGGACTAGTTACGAGCAGTACTTC	TRBV12-3/TRBV12-4	TRBJ2-7	TRBD2	-
CASSRWGLETQYF	TGTGCCAGCAGCCGATGGGGGTTGGAGACCCAGTACTTC	TRBV14	TRBJ2-5	-	-
CASSLGTEETQYF	TGTGCCAGCTCACTCGGGACAGAAGAGACCCAGTACTTC	TRBV18	TRBJ2-5	TRBD1	-
CAWSDRGYEQYF	TGTGCCTGGAGCGACAGGGGTTACGAGCAGTACTTC	TRBV30	TRBJ2-7	TRBD1	-
CASSSFVGGDTEAFF	TGTGCCAGCTCATCCTTCGTGGGTGGGGATACTGAAGCTTTCTTT	TRBV18	TRBJ1-1	-	-
CATSGKGARTGELFF	TGTGCCACCTCAGGAAAGGGGGCAAGGACCGGGGAGCTGTTTTTT	TRBV19	TRBJ2-2	TRBD1	-
CASRWTSGRNEQYF	TGTGCCAGCAGGTGGACTAGCGGGAGGAACGAGCAGTACTTC	TRBV12-3/TRBV12-4	TRBJ2-7	TRBD2	-
CSPTTSGKETQYF	TGCAGCCCGACAACTAGCGGGAAAGAGACCCAGTACTTC	TRBV20-1	TRBJ2-5	TRBD2	-
CASSAGTTNQPQHF	TGTGCCAGCAGCGCCGGGACAACTAATCAGCCCCAGCATTTT	TRBV9	TRBJ1-5	-	-
CASRQSSYEQYF	TGTGCCAGCCGACAGTCCTCCTACGAGCAGTACTTC	TRBV12-3/TRBV12-4	TRBJ2-7	-	-
CASSQDSAGGPYNEQFF	TGCGCCAGCAGCCAAGATTCGGCGGGAGGGCCGTACAATGAGCAGTTCTTC	TRBV4-3	TRBJ2-1	TRBD2	-
CSVVAFGTDTQYF	TGCAGCGTTGTAGCCTTCGGCACAGATACGCAGTATTTT	TRBV29-1	TRBJ2-3	-	-
CASSVGTGREQYF	TGTGCCAGCAGTGTTGGGACAGGCAGGGAGCAGTACTTC	TRBV2	TRBJ2-7	TRBD1	-
CATSDLQGNEQFF	TGTGCCACCAGTGATTTGCAGGGCAATGAGCAGTTCTTC	TRBV24-1	TRBJ2-1	-	-
CASSPYGGREKLFF	TGTGCCAGCAGCCCCTACGGGGGGCGGGAAAAACTGTTTTTT	TRBV3-1	TRBJ1-4	-	-
CSARQGRSTEAFF	TGCAGTGCACGACAGGGACGTTCCACTGAAGCTTTCTTT	TRBV20-1	TRBJ1-1	TRBD1	-
CSAGEGDTEAFF	TGCAGCGCAGGGGAAGGAGACACTGAAGCTTTCTTT	TRBV29-1	TRBJ1-1	-	-
CSVDGRDEQFF	TGCAGCGTTGATGGTCGGGATGAGCAGTTCTTC	TRBV29-1	TRBJ2-1	-	few
CATLRQGRSQPQHF	TGTGCCACCCTTCGACAGGGTAGGAGTCAGCCCCAGCATTTT	TRBV21-1	TRBJ1-5	-	once
CASSPMGTEAFF	TGTGCCAGCAGCCCAATGGGGACTGAAGCTTTCTTT	TRBV9	TRBJ1-1	-	-
CASSYRDRGPYEQYF	TGTGCCAGCAGTTACCGGGACAGGGGTCCCTACGAGCAGTACTTC	TRBV6-5	TRBJ2-7	TRBD1	once
CASSTDRVIEQYF	TGTGCCAGCAGCACGGACAGGGTGATCGAGCAGTACTTC	TRBV7-2	TRBJ2-7	TRBD1	-
CASTKGNEQFF	TGTGCCAGCACCAAGGGCAATGAGCAGTTCTTC	TRBV6-5	TRBJ2-1	-	once
CSVASGAYEQYF	TGCAGCGTTGCTTCGGGAGCCTACGAGCAGTACTTC	TRBV29-1	TRBJ2-7	-	few
CASSLVGAEGYTF	TGCGCCAGCAGCTTGGTGGGGGCGGAAGGCTACACCTTC	TRBV5-1	TRBJ1-2	-	once
CASSVGGMQGYNEQFF	TGTGCCAGCAGCGTAGGGGGCATGCAGGGGTACAATGAGCAGTTCTTC	TRBV9	TRBJ2-1	-	-
CSSPLVEQYF	TGCAGCTCCCCGTTGGTCGAGCAGTACTTC	TRBV29-1	TRBJ2-7	-	-
CASSVKDRVGAYEQYF	TGTGCCAGCAGCGTTAAGGACAGGGTAGGGGCCTACGAGCAGTACTTC	TRBV13	TRBJ2-7	TRBD1	once
CSARGSNEQFF	TGCAGTGCTAGAGGCAGCAATGAGCAGTTCTTC	TRBV20-1	TRBJ2-1	-	-
CSVGRNPGTEAFF	TGCAGCGTGGGTAGAAACCCGGGGACTGAAGCTTTCTTT	TRBV29-1	TRBJ1-1	-	-
CSVVDRLNTEAFF	TGCAGCGTTGTTGACAGGTTAAACACTGAAGCTTTCTTT	TRBV29-1	TRBJ1-1	-	-
CASSPYRDSYEQYF	TGTGCCAGCTCACCATACCGGGACAGCTACGAGCAGTACTTC	TRBV18	TRBJ2-7	TRBD1	-
CASSQKGSKRQYF	TGTGCCAGCAGCCAAAAGGGGTCGAAACGCCAGTACTTC	TRBV3-1	TRBJ2-5	-	once
CSARREKGNEQFF	TGCAGTGCTAGACGGGAGAAGGGTAATGAGCAGTTCTTC	TRBV20-1	TRBJ2-1	-	-
CASSSQPGQMNEKLFF	TGTGCCAGCAGTTCTCAGCCGGGACAAATGAATGAAAAACTGTTTTTT	TRBV28	TRBJ1-4	-	-
CSASGVGGSETQYF	TGCAGTGCTAGTGGTGTGGGTGGTTCGGAGACCCAGTACTTC	TRBV20-1	TRBJ2-5	-	-
CSATRGLAGAETQYF	TGCAGTGCTACCCGAGGACTAGCGGGAGCAGAGACCCAGTACTTC	TRBV20-1	TRBJ2-5	TRBD2	-
CASSLSAAYPTETQYF	TGTGCCAGCAGCCTAAGTGCGGCCTACCCCACGGAGACCCAGTACTTC	TRBV3-1	TRBJ2-5	-	few